The 29 T cell receptor beta chains presented below share a single source sample, sequenced in a study of blood T cell repertoires in COVID-19. Assay used: immunoSEQ multiplex PCR; TCRdb lists only in-frame clones, some missing. The top ten hold around 3.4% of the sample, which has 200,000 to 300,000 clones, over 65% seen once. Specimen: peripheral blood. These receptors were collected from a woman of 80 years or more with acute or convalescent COVID-19.

This clone is a singleton in its sample. The CDR3 sequence is CASREGTSGSSDEQFF. The CDR3 nucleotides read TGCGCCAGCAGAGAGGGGACTAGCGGGAGTAGCGATGAGCAGTTCTTC. This rearrangement joins TRBV5-1 to TRBJ2-1; 14 bases fit TRBD2. The CDR3 extends over 16 amino acids. V trimming: 5 bases; J trimming: 8 bases; junction bases outside the gene matches: 9. The germline gives CDR1 SGHRS, CDR2 YFSETQ.

The V gene is TRBV28, the J gene TRBJ2-7, with TRBD1 identical over 12 bases. CDR1 is MDHEN and CDR2 is SYDVKM in the germline V gene. The J segment lost 0 bases and the V segment lost 8 bases, leaving 5 bases of the junction unmatched. The CDR3 contains 15 residues. The CDR3, as DNA: TGTGCCAGCCGGGGACAGGGGGCGAGCTCCTACGAGCAGTACTTC. This encodes CASRGQGASSYEQYF.

V usage is TRBV4-2 and J usage is TRBJ2-1; D is ambiguous. Per the germline V gene, CDR1 is LGHNA and CDR2 is YNFKEQ. Trimming removed 5 bases from V and 8 bases from J, with 13 bases in between. The CDR3 totals 13 residues. The CDR3 coding sequence is TGTGCCAGCAGCTCACGAGTACTGGATGAGCAGTTCTTC. This codes for CASSSRVLDEQFF.

The chain recombines TRBV6-2 or TRBV6-3 with TRBJ2-5, with TRBD2 identical over 9 bases. CDR3 size: 16 residues. CDR1 is MNHEY, CDR2 SVGEGT, per germline. The junction had 4 bases not matched to a gene; V was cut back by 2 bases and J by 0 bases. In DNA form, the CDR3 reads TGTGCCAGCAGTTACGGAAGCGGGGGGTACCAAGAGACCCAGTACTTC. Its protein is CASSYGSGGYQETQYF.

J is TRBJ1-1 and V is TRBV27; tentative D call: TRBD1 (5 bases). Germline assignment: CDR1 MNHEY and CDR2 SMNVEV (reference sequence). The CDR3 spans 14 residues. Trimming removed 8 bases from V and 1 base from J, with 14 bases in between. The CDR3 DNA reads TGTGCCAGCGGAAATGGGGCGGCGAACACTGAAGCTTTCTTT. Its protein product is CASGNGAANTEAFF.

V is TRBV19 and J is TRBJ1-4; D is ambiguous. Per the germline V gene, CDR1 is LNHDA and CDR2 is SQIVND (reference sequence). The ends were cut back, 5 bases at V and 0 bases at J, with 10 bases in the middle. This CDR3 is 15 amino acids long. The CDR3 coding sequence is TGTGCCAGTAGTCCCCCGGGAGCAACTAATGAAAAACTGTTTTTT. This sequence encodes CASSPPGATNEKLFF.

The chain has TRBV19 and TRBJ1-5; 8 nucleotides match TRBD1. The CDR3 sequence is 13 residues long. Germline-derived CDR1 and CDR2 are LNHDA and SQIVND (reference sequence). The J segment lost 2 bases and the V segment lost 7 bases, leaving 1 base of the junction unmatched. In nucleotides, the CDR3 is TGTGCCAGTACAGGGGGCGGCAATCAGCCCCAGCATTTT. Its protein is CASTGGGNQPQHF.

This rearrangement joins TRBV6-6 to TRBJ2-3; D possibly corresponds to TRBD1 (6 bases). Germline CDR1 is MNHNY and CDR2 is SVGAGI (reference sequence). V lost 6 bases and J lost 2, with 18 bases in between. The CDR3 is 16 residues long. CDR3 sequence (DNA): TGTGCCAGCAGCCGATCCCGGACAGATTACACAGATACGCAGTATTTT. It codes for CASSRSRTDYTDTQYF.

This chain links TRBV5-1 with TRBJ2-3; 16 nucleotides align to TRBD2. CDR3 size: 19 residues. Losses at the gene ends were 0 bases for V and 0 bases for J; bases not matched to a gene: 4. Germline CDR1 SGHRS, CDR2 YFSETQ. The CDR3 sequence: CASSLVGLAGGRSTDTQYF. The CDR3 coding sequence is TGCGCCAGCAGCTTGGTGGGACTAGCGGGGGGGCGTAGCACAGATACGCAGTATTTT.

The chain links TRBV5-6 to TRBJ1-1; TRBD1 aligns across 8 bases. Germline V gene data show CDR1 as SGHDT and CDR2 as YYEEEE. V dropped 2 bases and J dropped 1; count of bases not matched to a gene: 7. The CDR3 contains 16 residues. The CDR3 region has the DNA TGTGCCAGCAGCTTCCGGCAGGGGGCAAGGAACACTGAAGCTTTCTTT. Its protein product is CASSFRQGARNTEAFF.

The chain employs TRBV5-1 and TRBJ1-6, with 7 bases that match TRBD1. The ends lost 7 bases at V and 6 bases at J; junction bases unmatched: 7. CDR3 length equals 14 residues. Germline V gene data show CDR1 as SGHRS and CDR2 as YFSETQ. This chain's CDR3 is CASRSGQLNSPLHF. CDR3 sequence (DNA): TGCGCCAGCCGTTCGGGACAGCTTAATTCACCCCTCCACTTT.

This rearrangement joins TRBV11-2 to TRBJ1-6, with 7 nucleotides matching TRBD1. The V gene's germline CDR1 is SGHAT and CDR2 FQNNGV. V was clipped by 6 bases and J by 4 bases; unmatched bases: 6. The CDR3 is made up of 15 amino acids. The CDR3 spells CASRQGIGYNSPLHF. The CDR3 nucleotides are TGTGCCAGCAGACAGGGGATCGGGTATAATTCACCCCTCCACTTT.

This chain connects TRBV19 to TRBJ2-7; 12 positions match TRBD1. This CDR3 comprises 15 residues. CDR1 is LNHDA and CDR2 is SQIVND in the germline V gene (reference sequence). The V gene end was trimmed by 6 bases and the J gene end by 5 bases; junction bases not matched to a gene: 8. CDR3 sequence (DNA): TGTGCCAGTAGGGGACAGGGGGCTTTCCGAAACGAGCAGTACTTC. Its protein product is CASRGQGAFRNEQYF.

The chain employs TRBV6-4 and TRBJ1-4; TRBD1 matches at 7 bases. The germline CDR1 and CDR2 sequences are MRHNA and SNTAGT. This CDR3 is built from 15 residues. The V gene end was trimmed by 0 bases and the J gene end by 6 bases; junction bases not matched to a gene: 4. CDR3 amino acids: CASSDSAQGYEKLFF. As DNA, the CDR3 is TGTGCCAGCAGTGACTCCGCACAGGGGTATGAAAAACTGTTTTTT.

The chain employs TRBV6-6 and TRBJ2-1, with 10 bases identical to TRBD2. This CDR3 is built from 16 residues. CDR1 and CDR2 (germline): MNHNY, SVGAGI (reference sequence). Trimming cost V 6 bases and J 9 bases; bases outside gene matches: 14. The DNA of the CDR3 is TGTGCCAGCAGCCACCCCCTGGTAGCGGGGGGAGTTGAGCAGTTCTTC. Amino acids: CASSHPLVAGGVEQFF.

This clone has more than one count but fewer than ten. The chain has TRBV10-2 and TRBJ1-5, with no clear D. Per germline, CDR1 WSHSY and CDR2 SAAADI. The CDR3 runs 17 residues. The V end was cut by 0 bases, the J end by 0 bases, with 12 bases between. CDR3 region: CASSESPIGDSNQPQHF. The CDR3 region has the DNA TGCGCCAGCAGTGAGTCCCCTATCGGGGATAGCAATCAGCCCCAGCATTTT.

The chain joins TRBV5-1 to TRBJ2-1, with 7 bases identical to TRBD1. Germline V gives CDR1 SGHRS, CDR2 YFSETQ. The length of the CDR3 is 16 residues. Trimming at V came to 0 bases and at J to 5 bases, leaving 8 bases not matched to a gene. The chain's CDR3 is CASSLGQGALDNEQFF. The CDR3 region has the DNA TGCGCCAGCAGCTTGGGACAGGGAGCCCTCGACAATGAGCAGTTCTTC.

This sequence joins TRBV9 and TRBJ1-4; perhaps TRBD1 as D (6 bases). The CDR3 sequence is 14 residues long. The V end lost 3 bases, the J end lost 8 bases, and 14 bases lay between the germline ends. Per the germline V gene, CDR1 is SGDLS and CDR2 is YYNGEE. CDR3 sequence reads: CASSEQGGWEKLFF. For the CDR3, the DNA is TGTGCCAGCAGCGAACAGGGCGGGTGGGAAAAACTGTTTTTT.

In this sample, this clone turned up a few times. The J gene is TRBJ1-2, the V gene TRBV2, with 7 bases aligning to TRBD1. This CDR3 comprises 14 residues. The V gene's germline CDR1 is SNHLY and CDR2 FYNNEI. After removal of 4 bases from V and 4 bases from J, the junction contained 6 bases not matched to a gene. The CDR3: CASSGNRGSYGYTF. In nucleotides, the CDR3 is TGTGCCAGCAGTGGTAACAGGGGAAGCTATGGCTACACCTTC. Using reference TRBV2 and TRBJ1-2 for the parts outside the CDR3, the full variable domain is EPEVTQTPSHQVTQMGQEVILRCVPISNHLYFYWYRQILGQKVEFLVSFYNNEISEKSEIFDDQFSVERPDGSNFTLKIRSTKLEDSAMYFCASSGNRGSYGYTFGSGTRLTVV.

Only a few counts were recorded for this clone. The rearrangement joins TRBV6-5 to TRBJ1-2; D is possibly TRBD1 (6 bases). Trimming cost V 6 bases and J 4 bases, with 18 bases left between them. Per the germline V gene, CDR1 is MNHEY and CDR2 is SVGAGI. The CDR3 length is 15 residues. The DNA for the CDR3 is TGTGCCAGCAGGACCTACCGGGACAAGTCCTATGGCTACACCTTC. Its translation: CASRTYRDKSYGYTF.

The J gene is TRBJ1-4, the V gene TRBV19; D not certain. The CDR3 sequence is 13 residues long. Germline V gene lookup returns CDR1 LNHDA and CDR2 SQIVND (reference sequence). V was trimmed by 6 bases and J by 8 bases, leaving 13 bases between them. DNA for the CDR3: TGTGCCAGTAGCACCCCAAACCGGGAAAAACTGTTTTTT. Amino acids: CASSTPNREKLFF.

The chain links TRBV3-1 (or the pseudogene TRBV3-2) to TRBJ1-2; TRBD1 might be the D (5 bases). The V end lost 1 base, the J end lost 7 bases, and 13 bases lay between the germline ends. This CDR3 spans 14 amino acids. Per the germline V gene, CDR1 is LGHDT and CDR2 is YNNKEL (reference sequence). The CDR3 region has the DNA TGTGCCAGCAGCCAAGGGTGGAGGGACGCTGGCTACACCTTC. Translating gives CASSQGWRDAGYTF.

The chain carries TRBV2 and TRBJ2-2, with 12 bases fitting TRBD2. The CDR3 is 14 amino acids. V gave up 7 bases and J gave up 8 bases; unmatched junction bases: 5. Germline V gene lookup returns CDR1 SNHLY and CDR2 FYNNEI. The CDR3 DNA follows: TGTGCCAGCAAACTAGCGGGGGGTATAGGGGAGCTGTTTTTT. It encodes CASKLAGGIGELFF.

This chain connects TRBV12-5 to TRBJ2-7; 8 bases fit TRBD1. There are 14 residues in the CDR3. V gave up 0 bases and J gave up 12 bases; unmatched junction bases: 10. In germline, CDR1 is LGHNT, CDR2 FRNRAP. The CDR3 sequence is CASGLVTPPTGAYF. CDR3 nucleotides: TGTGCTAGTGGTTTGGTAACCCCCCCGACAGGGGCGTACTTC.

V is TRBV5-6 and J is TRBJ2-7; unclear D gene. The V gene's germline CDR1 is SGHDT and CDR2 YYEEEE. The V end was cut by 4 bases, the J end by 6 bases, with 17 bases between. CDR3 size: 14 residues. The CDR3 region is CASSRQNPGSEQYF. The CDR3 DNA reads TGTGCCAGCAGCCGACAAAATCCAGGTTCCGAGCAGTACTTC.

CDR3 amino acids: CASSVYGQGDDIQYF. CDR3 bases: TGTGCCAGCAGCGTATATGGACAGGGGGATGACATTCAGTACTTC. The V and J genes are TRBV9 and TRBJ2-4; 10 bases agree with TRBD1. The CDR3 covers 15 residues. Germline values: CDR1 SGDLS, CDR2 YYNGEE. V was clipped by 1 base and J by 8 bases; unmatched bases: 6.

This clone was seen a few times. The CDR3 DNA sequence: TGTGCCAACAAAGTAGAGGACTATGGCTACACCTTC. This codes for CANKVEDYGYTF. J is TRBJ1-2 and V is TRBV6-5; D is undetermined. Germline CDR1 is MNHEY and CDR2 is SVGAGI. V was pared by 10 bases and J by 3 bases, with 12 bases between. CDR3 length: 12 residues.

This clone was counted only a few times. The CDR3, as DNA: TGTGCCAGCAGCTCCGGGGGGACCTACGAGCAGTACTTC. It codes for CASSSGGTYEQYF. The V and J genes are TRBV11-2 and TRBJ2-7; 7 bases match TRBD2. The V segment lost 4 bases and the J segment 2 bases; nucleotides outside the gene matches: 2. Germline V gene data show CDR1 as SGHAT and CDR2 as FQNNGV. The CDR3 runs 13 residues.

The rearrangement links TRBV3-1 (or the pseudogene TRBV3-2) to TRBJ1-2; D possibly corresponds to TRBD1 (6 bases). The CDR3 loop spans 13 amino acids. The V end was cut by 4 bases, the J end by 8 bases, with 14 bases between. The germline V gene has CDR1 LGHDT and CDR2 YNNKEL (reference sequence). CDR3 nucleotide sequence: TGTGCCAGCAGCCTCACAGGGTGGATCGGCTACACCTTC. As protein: CASSLTGWIGYTF.